This T cell receptor (beta chain) was sequenced during a study of human T cells and chemical hapten exposure. TCRdb processed the RACE reads anew with MiXCR; each CDR3 protein has one entry. The sample holds around 340,000 distinct CDR3 sequences, approximately 6.3% seen once. Described time point: patch test 1, 2 weeks after DPC sensitization. The treatment was: therapeutic diphenylcyclopropenone sensitization with weekly scalp DPC. In its sample, this clonotype was seen many times. Its antigen is as yet unknown. Germline V gives CDR1 SNHLY, CDR2 FYNNEI. Trimming cost V 8 bases and J 6 bases; bases outside gene matches: 10. This CDR3 contains 14 residues. Study-wide points: Compared with pre-sensitization or healthy control sets, expanded TCRs clustered more.

The sequencing here drew on whole blood, taken in connection with sensitization to the hapten diphenylcyclopropenone (DPC). The chain employs TRBV2 and TRBJ2-3, with 8 bases identical to TRBD1. The TCR comes from a woman between 18 and 29 years old with alopecia areata. Some clones in this sample may be carry-over from other donors' samples. The CDR3 here is CASCRDRPGDTQYF. The CDR3 region has the DNA TGTGCCAGCTGCCGGGACAGGCCTGGCGATACGCAGTATTTT.